This T cell receptor (beta chain) comes out of a study of T cell responses to AZD1222 COVID-19 vaccine. Generated by immunoSEQ multiplex PCR, the TCRdb table keeps only in-frame clones and is missing some. The sample shows around 150,000 clones, about 93% of them seen only once. Findings and limits, study-wide: A reported finding is that nearly half of spike-specific TCRs target unmutated variant regions. Sampling that yielded the repertoires occurred only after the peak T cell response. Donor demographics were predominantly white British with a female majority; clonal diversity may be underestimated.

This CDR3 is built from 14 residues. The V end lost 1 base, the J end lost 5 bases, and 11 bases lay between the germline ends. CDR1 is SGHTA, CDR2 FQGNSA, per germline. About this clone itself: The antigen is not known.

The genes are TRBV7-2 and TRBJ2-5; D call uncertain. This specimen consisted of peripheral blood, obtained 28 days after the second AZD1222 dose. This sequence originates from an adult who received the AZD1222 COVID-19 vaccine. CDR3 amino acids: CASSLGLGWETQYF. CDR3 bases: TGTGCCAGCAGCTTAGGGTTGGGATGGGAGACCCAGTACTTC.